Below are 25 T cell receptor beta chains sequenced from a single sample in a study of T cell repertoires in cytomegalovirus infection. Using its own MiXCR run on the reads, TCRdb lists one record per CDR3 protein. The table lists more than 150,000 distinct CDR3 sequences, roughly 30% of them singletons, with approximately 30% in the top ten. The sequencing input was PBMCs. The source of these receptors is a human donor in good health (CMV status not recorded). Some clones in this sample may be carry-over from other donors' samples.

This clonotype turned up a few times. The chain couples TRBV19 to TRBJ1-5, with 10 nucleotides matching TRBD1. This CDR3 has 15 amino acids. Germline-derived CDR1 and CDR2 are LNHDA and SQIVND (reference sequence). After removal of 6 bases from V and 7 bases from J, the junction contained 9 bases not matched to a gene. This CDR3 reads CASRPDRGRSQPQHF. DNA for the CDR3: TGTGCCAGTAGACCCGACAGGGGGCGCAGCCAGCCCCAGCATTTT.

The sample holds a few counts of this clonotype. This rearrangement joins TRBV11-2 to TRBJ2-5, with D perhaps TRBD2 (5 bases). CDR3 length equals 14 residues. Trimming cost V 2 bases and J 5 bases, with 12 bases left between them. In germline, CDR1 is SGHAT, CDR2 FQNNGV. The CDR3 sequence is CASSLSGLEETQYF. The DNA of the CDR3 is TGTGCCAGCAGCTTAAGCGGTCTAGAGGAGACCCAGTACTTC.

The CDR3 is CASTGTETQYF. The CDR3 nucleotides are TGTGCCAGCACAGGGACGGAGACCCAGTACTTC. The chain has TRBV2 and TRBJ2-5; D tentatively fits TRBD1 or TRBD2 (5 bases each). There are 11 residues in the CDR3. Germline CDR1 is SNHLY and CDR2 is FYNNEI. Between the trimmed V and J ends, which lost 7 bases and 5 bases, there was a span of 8 bases.

This clonotype has a count of ten or more. The chain employs TRBV7-8 and TRBJ1-1, with D maybe TRBD1 (5 bases). This CDR3 is 14 amino acids long. Deletions cut 1 base from V and 5 bases from J, with 11 bases between. Germline assignment: CDR1 SGHVS and CDR2 FQNEAQ. The CDR3 DNA follows: TGTGCCAGCAGCTTAGAGGCAGGGAGGACTGAAGCTTTCTTT. Translated: CASSLEAGRTEAFF.

In this sample, this clonotype turned up a few times. The chain has TRBV11-2 and TRBJ2-5; D is perhaps TRBD1 or TRBD2 (5 bases each). The CDR3 has 14 residues. Germline assignment: CDR1 SGHAT and CDR2 FQNNGV. V lost 5 bases and J lost 5, with 15 bases in between. The CDR3 DNA sequence: TGTGCCAGCAGCCCTTCGGGCTGGGGGGAGACCCAGTACTTC. Translation: CASSPSGWGETQYF.

CDR3 nucleotides: TGTGCCAGCAGCGTGGGACAGCTTTACTACGAGCAGTACTTC. It encodes CASSVGQLYYEQYF. This sequence joins TRBV7-2 and TRBJ2-7; 7 bases line up with TRBD1. CDR1 and CDR2 from the germline V gene are SGHTA and FQGNSA. The CDR3 consists of 14 residues. V was clipped by 5 bases and J by 3 bases; unmatched bases: 7.

The table lists this clonotype with a few counts. The genes are TRBV6-1 and TRBJ1-2; D is unclear. This CDR3 spans 11 amino acids. The germline V gene has CDR1 MNHNS and CDR2 SASEGT. The V end lost 2 bases, the J end lost 8 bases, and 6 bases lay between the germline ends. This CDR3 reads CASSEIGGYTF. CDR3 in DNA: TGTGCCAGCAGTGAAATAGGGGGCTACACCTTC.

This clonotype has just a few counts. The gene calls are TRBV5-8 and TRBJ1-1; D is undetermined. The CDR3 length is 16 residues. Germline CDR1 reads SGHTS; CDR2 reads YDEGEE. Between the trimmed V and J ends, which lost 5 bases and 0 bases, there was a span of 17 bases. The CDR3 here is CASSQTLGVLNTEAFF. The CDR3 DNA follows: TGTGCCAGCAGTCAAACCCTGGGAGTACTGAACACTGAAGCTTTCTTT.

The chain is built from TRBV10-2 and TRBJ2-3; 7 nucleotides agree with TRBD1. The CDR3 consists of 15 residues. The germline gives CDR1 WSHSY, CDR2 SAAADI. V lost 6 bases to trimming and J lost 0 bases; unmatched junction nucleotides: 6. CDR3 bases: TGCGCCAGCAGGAGAGGGGGCCAAAGCACAGATACGCAGTATTTT. The encoded protein is CASRRGGQSTDTQYF.

This clonotype was recorded many times. The rearrangement joins TRBV7-8 to TRBJ1-1; 8 bases fit TRBD1. The germline gives CDR1 SGHVS, CDR2 FQNEAQ. The junction had 5 bases not matched to a gene; V was cut back by 2 bases and J by 3 bases. This CDR3 contains 15 residues. The CDR3 region is CASSLWTGRDTEAFF. The CDR3 bases are TGTGCCAGCAGCTTATGGACAGGGAGAGACACTGAAGCTTTCTTT.

The CDR3 region is CASSLGIRTEDNGELFF. CDR3 nucleotides: TGTGCCAGCAGCTTGGGTATACGGACAGAGGATAACGGGGAGCTGTTTTTT. The chain employs TRBV5-6 and TRBJ2-2; perhaps TRBD1 as D (6 bases). From germline, CDR1 is SGHDT and CDR2 YYEEEE. The CDR3 length is 17 residues. The germline V and J ends were trimmed by 0 bases and 7 bases, with 19 bases remaining between them.

The chain carries TRBV5-1 and TRBJ1-1; 7 nucleotides agree with TRBD1. The CDR3 totals 16 residues. Germline CDR1 SGHRS, CDR2 YFSETQ. Germline trimming cut 4 bases from V and 2 bases from J; bases unmatched to any gene: 11. The DNA of the CDR3 is TGCGCCAGCAGCCCCTTAGTAGGGGGCGGCAACACTGAAGCTTTCTTT. Amino acid sequence: CASSPLVGGGNTEAFF.

The rearrangement joins TRBV6-1 to TRBJ2-5; weak D call: TRBD2 (6 bases). Per germline, CDR1 MNHNS and CDR2 SASEGT. The CDR3 loop spans 14 amino acids. V gave up 3 bases and J gave up 4 bases, with 12 bases separating them. The CDR3 is CASSESLGGETQYF. The DNA for the CDR3 is TGTGCCAGCAGTGAGAGCCTGGGAGGAGAGACCCAGTACTTC.

The CDR3: CASSQDRAHTEAFF. The DNA of the CDR3 is TGTGCCAGCAGCCAAGACAGGGCCCACACTGAAGCTTTCTTT. V and J are TRBV4-2 and TRBJ1-1, with a tentative D call TRBD1 (5 bases). The germline CDR1 and CDR2 sequences are LGHNA and YNFKEQ. Trimming left V 0 bases short and J 3 bases short, with 8 bases between. The CDR3 extends over 14 amino acids.

This clonotype was recorded a few times. The chain links TRBV7-8 to TRBJ2-1; D not certain. Germline V gene data show CDR1 as SGHVS and CDR2 as FQNEAQ. CDR3 length: 12 amino acids. V gave up 0 bases and J gave up 8 bases, with 5 bases separating them. The CDR3 reads CASSLAVYEQFF. The CDR3, as DNA: TGTGCCAGCAGCTTAGCCGTTTATGAGCAGTTCTTC.

Turning to this clonotype: This sequence may be a read error, since a much larger clone differs from it by one base. The rearrangement links TRBV7-2 to TRBJ1-5; D not certain. The CDR3 contains 12 residues. Germline V CDR1 and CDR2: SGHTA, FQGNSA. CDR3: CAISSPRKPQHF. CDR3 bases: TGTGCCATCAGCTCCCCACGGAAGCCCCAGCATTTT.

The rearrangement joins TRBV6-2 or TRBV6-3 to TRBJ1-4; D remains ambiguous. Germline V gene data show CDR1 as MNHEY and CDR2 as SVGEGT. V lost 2 bases and J 11 bases, leaving 15 bases between the germline ends. The CDR3 contains 14 residues. The chain's CDR3 is CASSYLTSRGKLFF. Written as DNA, the CDR3 is TGTGCCAGCAGTTACCTAACCTCACGAGGGAAACTGTTTTTT.

This chain uses TRBV4-3 with TRBJ1-1, with a weak D call TRBD1 (6 bases). Trimming left V 0 bases short and J 5 bases short, with 10 bases between. Germline CDR1 and CDR2: LGHNA and YSLEER. The CDR3 runs to 14 residues. The chain's CDR3 is CASSQEGGETEAFF. The CDR3 DNA sequence: TGCGCCAGCAGCCAAGAAGGGGGGGAAACTGAAGCTTTCTTT.

A few counts support this clonotype. The chain employs TRBV6-5 and TRBJ1-6; D is undetermined. CDR3 length: 18 residues. The V and J ends lost 6 bases and 7 bases respectively, with 25 bases between them. Germline V lookup: CDR1 MNHEY, CDR2 SVGAGI. The CDR3 sequence: CASSPPPTMGSWNSPLHF. In DNA form, the CDR3 reads TGTGCCAGCAGCCCCCCCCCGACGATGGGCAGTTGGAATTCACCCCTCCACTTT.

The CDR3 loop reads CASSWTSGGYNEQFF. In nucleotides, the CDR3 is TGTGCCAGCAGTTGGACTAGCGGGGGGTACAATGAGCAGTTCTTC. The V gene is TRBV3-1, the J gene TRBJ2-1; 14 positions agree with TRBD2. Germline V CDR1 and CDR2: LGHDT, YNNKEL (reference sequence). With 6 bases clipped from V and 4 bases from J, the junction kept 2 bases outside the gene matches. The CDR3 has 15 residues.

The chain recombines TRBV19 with TRBJ2-5; D is uncertain. From germline, CDR1 is LNHDA and CDR2 SQIVND (reference sequence). The CDR3 covers 13 residues. V gave up 5 bases and J gave up 0 bases, with 7 bases separating them. CDR3 DNA sequence: TGTGCCAGTAGTCAACAGTACCAAGAGACCCAGTACTTC. Encoded protein: CASSQQYQETQYF.

The V and J genes are TRBV29-1 and TRBJ2-3; D is possibly TRBD1 or TRBD2 (5 bases each). V lost 2 bases to trimming and J lost 4 bases, with 19 bases between them. CDR1 is SQVTM and CDR2 is ANQGSEA in the germline V gene. The CDR3 covers 16 residues. CDR3 protein: CSVEHSWDHQADTQYF. The CDR3 DNA sequence: TGCAGCGTTGAACACTCCTGGGACCACCAGGCAGATACGCAGTATTTT.

V usage is TRBV15 and J usage is TRBJ2-2, with 8 bases lining up with TRBD1. In germline, CDR1 is LNHNV, CDR2 YYDKDF (reference sequence). This CDR3 region has 15 residues. The trim removed 5 bases at V and 5 bases at J, leaving 7 bases unmatched. CDR3 sequence reads: CATSFRTGRTGELFF. The CDR3 nucleotides read TGTGCCACCAGCTTTCGGACAGGGCGAACCGGGGAGCTGTTTTTT.

In its sample, this clonotype was seen a few times. This chain links TRBV7-9 with TRBJ2-6, with 10 nucleotides matching TRBD1. CDR1 is SEHNR, CDR2 FQNEAQ, per germline (reference sequence). The CDR3 length is 16 residues. V lost 5 bases to trimming and J lost 4 bases; unmatched junction nucleotides: 5. The CDR3 bases are TGTGCCAGCAGCCCCGGGACAGGGGCCGGGGCCAACGTCCTGACTTTC. It is translated as CASSPGTGAGANVLTF.

This clonotype was observed a handful of times. The rearrangement uses TRBV7-8 and TRBJ1-3; tentatively, D is TRBD1 (5 bases). Trimming shortened V by 5 bases and J by 7 bases, and 15 bases separated the two germline ends. The length of the CDR3 is 14 residues. In germline, CDR1 is SGHVS, CDR2 FQNEAQ. The DNA of the CDR3 is TGTGCCAGCAGCGATCAGGGTTATTGGAACACCATATATTTT. Its protein is CASSDQGYWNTIYF.